This T cell receptor beta chain appears in the sequencing data of a study of blood T cell repertoires in COVID-19. Whole-study context: COVID-19 samples collected from the United States, Italy and Spain covered acute and convalescent phases. The cDNA or gDNA used as material had been derived from T cells, B-cell-depleted T cells, or PBMCs.

The J segment lost 0 bases and the V segment lost 7 bases, leaving 7 bases of the junction unmatched. In germline, CDR1 is SNHLY, CDR2 FYNNEI. The CDR3 spans 15 residues. In the original processing: Reference gene primer amplification yielded estimated nucleated cell counts. The protocol was immunoSEQ multiplex PCR, while the TCRdb copy is restricted to in-frame clones and leaves out a portion. The V and J calls and clone size were taken over from that table, and D and trimming were inferred from the DNA. The data contain some 70,000 clones, roughly 85% of them singletons. The receptor comes from a man older than 75 with acute or convalescent COVID-19. The sample consisted of peripheral blood. V usage is TRBV2 and J usage is TRBJ2-7; 9 bases line up with TRBD2. The CDR3 protein is CASTLSGGSSYEQYF. Here the CDR3 DNA reads TGTGCCAGCACTCTTAGCGGGGGAAGCTCCTACGAGCAGTACTTC.